This TCR beta chain was identified during a study of T-cell reconstitution after alpha-beta-depleted transplantation in children. The CDR3 loop spans 15 amino acids. Looked up from germline, CDR1 is ENHRY and CDR2 is SYGVKD. V lost 3 bases to trimming and J lost 1 base; unmatched junction nucleotides: 3. Construction of the TCRbeta library involved unique molecular identifiers. MiXCR, applied by TCRdb to the PCR reads, yields one record per CDR3 protein. The sample contains 250,000 to 350,000 distinct CDR3 sequences, over 8% of which appear only once. This receptor was taken from a human donor who donated a stem cell graft to a child with SCID. This chain joins TRBV10-3 and TRBJ2-5, with 9 bases that match TRBD2. Here the sequenced sample was PBMCs from the stem cell graft donor, taken from the stem cell graft. CDR3 nucleotide sequence: TGTGCCATCAGTGATCTAGCGGGGATCCAAGAGACCCAGTACTTC. This gives the protein CAISDLAGIQETQYF.